This T cell receptor (beta chain) was captured in a study of response to subunit inactivated influenza vaccine. V was clipped by 4 bases and J by 0 bases, with 10 bases between them. CDR3 length equals 15 residues. This clonotype turned up a few times. Using its own MiXCR run on the RT-PCR reads, TCRdb lists one record per CDR3 protein. Of fewer than 700,000 distinct CDR3 sequences in the sample, over 10% were seen once. The receptor's source is a man aged 45-65 years who received an inactivated influenza vaccine. The sample was PBMCs from blood, taken roughly 48 days after vaccination. V is TRBV12-3 or TRBV12-4 and J is TRBJ2-1; D call uncertain. DNA of the CDR3: TGTGCCAGCAGTTCCGGAGCTAGCTCCTACAATGAGCAGTTCTTC. It codes for CASSSGASSYNEQFF.